A single TCR beta chain is shown here with its context. Its antigen is unidentified. Memory CD4+ T cells were sorted as CD4+CD45RO+CD25- cells. After constant-region reverse-primer amplification, full-length variable regions underwent semi-nested PCR with Nested Universal Primer A. TCRdb re-derived calls from the 5' RACE reads in MiXCR, one entry per CDR3 protein. The sample consists of some 62,000 distinct CDR3 sequences, about 22% of them appearing once. Germline-derived CDR1 and CDR2 are DFQATT and SNEGSKA (reference sequence). The V gene lost 4 bases and the J gene lost 7 bases, with 17 bases spanning the gap. There are 14 residues in the CDR3. Notes on the study in general: Whole repertoires were not studied in the larger cohort, only one V-J beta rearrangement. Greatest tumor Treg TCR overlap was with tumor naive CD4+ cells.

The sample comprised memory CD4+ T cells sorted from a lymph node. Noted subset: memory CD4+ T cells, CD4+CD45RO+CD25-. The sequence was collected from a female donor with breast cancer. This rearrangement joins TRBV20-1 to TRBJ2-1, with D perhaps assigned TRBD1 or TRBD2 (6 bases each). CDR3 DNA sequence: TGCAGTGCTAATCAGGAGGGGGGCCTGAATGAGCAGTTCTTC. Translating it yields CSANQEGGLNEQFF.